A selection of T cell receptor beta chains follows, all from one sample in a study of Graves' ophthalmopathy and Graves' hyperthyroidism. TCRdb re-derived calls from the multiplex PCR reads in MiXCR, one entry per CDR3 protein. The sample shows about 1.2 million distinct CDR3 sequences, about 40% of them seen only once. The sample comprised peripheral blood or thyroid tissue (not recorded which). These receptors came from an adult man with Graves' hyperthyroidism. Both conserved end residues are part of each CDR3. The D gene is left open where the match is weak. Size is omitted from some rows. Given values are once, few, many or a class for expanded clones.

clone size	V gene	J gene	D gene	CDR3 protein	CDR3 DNA
few	TRBV4-3	TRBJ1-1	NA	CASSRTQGLGGAFF	TGCGCCAGCAGCCGAACACAGGGTCTCGGGGGCGCTTTCTTT
few	TRBV28	TRBJ1-2	NA	CASSSGGAYGYTF	TGTGCCAGCAGTTCCGGGGGCGCTTATGGCTACACCTTC
few	TRBV2	TRBJ2-2	NA	CASSEQTTGELFF	TGTGCCAGCAGTGAACAAACCACCGGGGAGCTGTTTTTT
NA	TRBV7-3	TRBJ1-2	TRBD1	CASSSTGSYGYTF	TGTGCCAGCAGCTCGACAGGGTCTTATGGCTACACCTTC
few	TRBV6-2/TRBV6-3	TRBJ1-5	NA	CASSYSKTDMYEPQHF	TGTGCCAGCAGTTACTCAAAGACAGATATGTATGAGCCCCAGCATTTT
NA	TRBV6-2/TRBV6-3	TRBJ2-6	TRBD2	CASKGGGRSSGANVLTF	TGTGCCAGCAAGGGCGGGGGGCGTAGCTCTGGGGCCAACGTCCTGACTTTC
NA	TRBV7-9	TRBJ1-6	NA	CASSLETVSGSPLHF	TGTGCCAGCAGCTTAGAAACAGTCTCGGGCTCACCCCTCCACTTT
NA	TRBV7-9	TRBJ2-5	TRBD2	CASSTGGRDETQYF	TGTGCCAGCAGTACCGGGGGGAGGGACGAGACCCAGTACTTC
NA	TRBV9	TRBJ1-5	NA	CASSEGALGNQPQHF	TGTGCCAGCAGCGAGGGCGCTCTGGGGAATCAGCCCCAGCATTTT
NA	TRBV7-2	TRBJ1-2	TRBD1	CASRSTGGYTF	TGTGCCAGCAGGTCGACAGGGGGCTACACCTTC
NA	TRBV6-1	TRBJ2-7	TRBD2	CASIRRTSGDEQYF	TGTGCCAGCATTAGAAGGACTAGCGGGGATGAGCAGTACTTC
NA	TRBV10-3	TRBJ2-7	NA	CAISDLTGSYEQYF	TGTGCCATCAGTGATCTAACGGGTTCCTACGAGCAGTACTTC
NA	TRBV10-2	TRBJ2-7	NA	CAAGDYGEQYF	TGCGCGGCAGGGGACTACGGCGAGCAGTACTTT
NA	TRBV15	TRBJ1-2	TRBD1	CATSRDLGTVGGYTF	TGTGCCACCAGCAGAGATTTGGGGACAGTAGGTGGCTACACCTTC
many	TRBV29-1	TRBJ2-7	TRBD1	CSVAGTGVSYEQYF	TGCAGCGTTGCTGGGACAGGGGTAAGCTACGAGCAGTACTTC
few	TRBV29-1	TRBJ2-5	NA	CSGYRAQETQYF	TGCAGCGGATACAGGGCCCAAGAGACCCAGTACTTC
NA	TRBV12-3/TRBV12-4	TRBJ2-2	NA	CASSFPGVKGMFF	TGTGCCAGCAGTTTCCCAGGGGTGAAGGGGATGTTTTTT
NA	TRBV29-1	TRBJ2-7	NA	CSVGRPAAQPYEQYF	TGCAGCGTTGGCCGGCCGGCAGCTCAGCCCTACGAGCAGTACTTC
NA	TRBV12-3/TRBV12-4	TRBJ2-2	NA	CASNGVLNTGELFF	TGTGCCAGCAACGGGGTCTTGAACACCGGGGAGCTGTTTTTT
many	TRBV7-2	TRBJ1-2	TRBD1	CASSLATGGSGGYTF	TGTGCCAGCAGCTTAGCTACAGGGGGTAGCGGTGGCTACACCTTC
few	TRBV4-3	TRBJ2-7	TRBD1	CASSQSPGQGAQSYEQYF	TGCGCCAGCAGCCAATCACCGGGACAGGGGGCTCAGTCCTACGAGCAGTACTTC
many	TRBV5-1	TRBJ1-2	TRBD1	CASSLQGALLNYGYTF	TGCGCCAGCAGCTTACAGGGGGCTCTACTGAACTATGGCTACACCTTC
many	TRBV2	TRBJ2-6	NA	CASSVITGANVLTF	TGTGCCAGCAGTGTAATAACTGGGGCCAACGTCCTGACTTTC
many	TRBV10-3	TRBJ1-5	TRBD1	CAISVTGDSNQPQHF	TGTGCCATCAGTGTGACAGGGGATAGCAATCAGCCCCAGCATTTT
few	TRBV7-2	TRBJ2-5	TRBD2	CASIEGLAGGRQETQYF	TGTGCCAGCATCGAGGGACTAGCGGGAGGGAGGCAAGAGACCCAGTACTTC
many	TRBV6-6	TRBJ1-2	NA	CASSLRGRAGYTF	TGTGCCAGCAGTCTCAGGGGAAGGGCTGGCTACACCTTC
few	TRBV20-1	TRBJ1-5	NA	CSALSSHSNQPQHF	TGCAGTGCTTTATCCTCGCATAGCAATCAGCCCCAGCATTTT
many	TRBV24-1	TRBJ2-2	NA	CATSDRSAGELFF	TGTGCCACTTCCGACAGGTCCGCCGGGGAGCTGTTTTTT
many	TRBV12-3/TRBV12-4	TRBJ1-5	NA	CASSIQTGNQPQHF	TGTGCCAGCAGCATACAGACAGGCAATCAGCCCCAGCATTTT
few	TRBV25-1	TRBJ1-2	NA	CASSGLETSYGYTF	TGTGCCAGCAGTGGACTGGAAACCTCCTATGGCTACACCTTC
NA	TRBV20-1	TRBJ2-6	NA	CSARDYRANVLTF	TGCAGTGCTAGAGATTACAGGGCCAACGTCCTGACTTTC
NA	TRBV20-1	TRBJ1-1	TRBD1	CSARDLRQGGNTEAFF	TGCAGTGCTAGAGATCTCAGACAGGGGGGTAACACTGAAGCTTTCTTT
many	TRBV25-1	TRBJ1-1	TRBD1	CASKKGQSTEAFF	TGTGCCAGCAAAAAGGGACAGAGCACTGAAGCTTTCTTT
many	TRBV12-3/TRBV12-4	TRBJ2-5	NA	CASSFQGYGQYF	TGTGCCAGCAGTTTCCAGGGATACGGCCAGTACTTC
many	TRBV15	TRBJ1-6	NA	CATSRDRTAQRVLHF	TGTGCCACCAGCAGAGATCGAACAGCCCAAAGGGTCCTCCACTTT
many	TRBV15	TRBJ1-2	NA	CATSRDRGGRTQGYTF	TGTGCCACCAGCAGAGATCGAGGTGGAAGGACGCAGGGCTACACCTTC
few	TRBV5-1	TRBJ1-1	NA	CASSLALGGLTEAFF	TGCGCCAGCAGCTTGGCCTTGGGGGGGCTGACTGAAGCTTTCTTT
few	TRBV10-3	TRBJ1-2	NA	CARQADGYTF	TGTGCCAGACAGGCGGATGGCTACACCTTC
many	TRBV5-1	TRBJ2-7	NA	CASSLDRVHEQYF	TGCGCCAGCAGCTTGGACAGGGTCCACGAGCAGTACTTC
NA	TRBV14	TRBJ1-2	TRBD1	CASSQLQGIYGYTF	TGTGCCAGCAGCCAACTACAGGGGATCTATGGCTACACCTTC
NA	TRBV12-3/TRBV12-4	TRBJ1-2	NA	CASSFHGQAAYGYTF	TGTGCCAGCAGTTTTCATGGGCAGGCTGCCTATGGCTACACCTTC
many	TRBV7-2	TRBJ2-7	NA	CASSLYRATYEQYF	TGTGCCAGCAGCTTATACAGGGCCACCTACGAGCAGTACTTC